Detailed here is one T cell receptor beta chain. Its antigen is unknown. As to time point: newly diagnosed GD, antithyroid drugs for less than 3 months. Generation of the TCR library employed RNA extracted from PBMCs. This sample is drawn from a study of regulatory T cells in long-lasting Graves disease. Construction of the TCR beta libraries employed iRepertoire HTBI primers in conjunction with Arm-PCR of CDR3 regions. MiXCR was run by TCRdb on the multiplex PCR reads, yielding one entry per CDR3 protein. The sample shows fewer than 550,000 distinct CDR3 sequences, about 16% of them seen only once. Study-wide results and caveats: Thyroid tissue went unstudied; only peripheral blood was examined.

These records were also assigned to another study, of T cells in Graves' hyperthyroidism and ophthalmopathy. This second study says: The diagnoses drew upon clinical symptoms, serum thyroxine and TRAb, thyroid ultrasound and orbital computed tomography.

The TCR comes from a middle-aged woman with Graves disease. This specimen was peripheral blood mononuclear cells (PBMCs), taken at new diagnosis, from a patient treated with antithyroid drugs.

The CDR3 DNA follows: TGTGCCAGCAGTCAAGTTGGACAGGGGGTTCGGGGGGTAGAGACCCAGTACTTC. Protein: CASSQVGQGVRGVETQYF. The J gene is TRBJ2-5, the V gene TRBV6-2 or TRBV6-3; 10 bases agree with TRBD1. This CDR3 is 18 amino acids long. J was trimmed by 4 bases and V by 5 bases; bases with no gene match: 16. The V gene's germline CDR1 is MNHEY and CDR2 SVGEGT.